The subject of this entry is one T cell receptor beta chain. The data stem from a study of blood T cell repertoires in COVID-19. Study context: COVID-19 samples from acute and convalescent phases originated in the United States, Italy and Spain. PBMCs, B-cell-depleted T cells, or T cells provided the cDNA or gDNA that made up the material.

CDR3 length equals 16 residues. Germline-derived CDR1 and CDR2 are MNHNY and SVGAGI (reference sequence). The V and J ends lost 2 bases and 2 bases respectively, with 15 bases between them. As processed by the authors: Reference gene primer amplification in the assay estimated nucleated cell counts. Generated by immunoSEQ multiplex PCR, the TCRdb table keeps only in-frame clones and is missing some. The V and J calls and the clone size are those of that table, but D and trimming were determined from the DNA. The data hold over 85,000 clones, with 75% to 95% observed a single time. The sequenced sample was peripheral blood. This TCR came from a human donor with active COVID-19. The donor label of this sample is uncertain. This chain joins TRBV6-6 and TRBJ1-1, with D possibly matching TRBD1 (6 bases). CDR3 residues: CASSYAGGGGNTEAFF. The CDR3 DNA follows: TGTGCCAGCAGTTACGCGGGGGGAGGGGGAAACACTGAAGCTTTCTTT.